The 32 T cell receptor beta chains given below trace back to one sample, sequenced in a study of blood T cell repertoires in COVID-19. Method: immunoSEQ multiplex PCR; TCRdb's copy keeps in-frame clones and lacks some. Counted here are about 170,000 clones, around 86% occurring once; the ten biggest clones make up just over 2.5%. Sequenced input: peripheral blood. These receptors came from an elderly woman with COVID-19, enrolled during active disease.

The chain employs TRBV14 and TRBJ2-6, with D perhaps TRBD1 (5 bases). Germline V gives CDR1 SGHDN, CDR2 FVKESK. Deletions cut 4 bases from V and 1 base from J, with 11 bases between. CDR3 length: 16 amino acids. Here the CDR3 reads CASSPIGQSGANVLTF. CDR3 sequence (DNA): TGTGCCAGCAGCCCCATAGGACAATCTGGGGCCAACGTCCTGACTTTC.

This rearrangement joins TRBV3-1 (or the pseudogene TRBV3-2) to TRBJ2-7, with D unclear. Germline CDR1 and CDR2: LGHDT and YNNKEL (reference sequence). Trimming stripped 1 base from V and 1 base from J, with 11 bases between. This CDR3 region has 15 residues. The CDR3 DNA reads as TGTGCCAGCAGCCAAGTCTTAACACCATCCTACGAGCAGTACTTC. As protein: CASSQVLTPSYEQYF.

DNA for the CDR3: TGTGCCAGCAGTTTAAGGGACAGGGTCCAAGAGACCCAGTACTTC. It encodes CASSLRDRVQETQYF. The rearrangement uses TRBV28 and TRBJ2-5; 9 bases are shared with TRBD1. Germline CDR1 is MDHEN and CDR2 is SYDVKM. The CDR3 has 15 amino acids. The J segment lost 1 base and the V segment lost 2 bases, leaving 2 bases of the junction unmatched.

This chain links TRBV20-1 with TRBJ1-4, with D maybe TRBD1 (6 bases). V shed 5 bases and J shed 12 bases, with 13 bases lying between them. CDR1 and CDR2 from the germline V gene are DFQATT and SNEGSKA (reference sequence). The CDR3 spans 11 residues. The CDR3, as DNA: TGCAGTGCTTACAGGGAAAAGGAACTGTTTTTT. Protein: CSAYREKELFF.

Written as DNA, the CDR3 is TGTGCCAGCAGTGAAAGCGGGACCTCTGGAAACACCATATATTTT. Amino acids: CASSESGTSGNTIYF. The J gene is TRBJ1-3, the V gene TRBV2, with D tentatively TRBD1 (5 bases). Germline V CDR1 and CDR2: SNHLY, FYNNEI. The V and J ends lost 2 bases and 0 bases respectively, with 8 bases between them. The CDR3 spans 15 residues.

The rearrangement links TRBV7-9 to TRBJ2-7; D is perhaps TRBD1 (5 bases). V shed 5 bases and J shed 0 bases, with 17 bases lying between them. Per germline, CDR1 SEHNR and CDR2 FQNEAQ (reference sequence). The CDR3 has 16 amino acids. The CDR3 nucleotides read TGTGCCAGCAGCAAACGACAGCCTGCGCCCTCCTACGAGCAGTACTTC. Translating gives CASSKRQPAPSYEQYF. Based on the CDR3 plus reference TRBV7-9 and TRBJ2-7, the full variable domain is DTGVSQNPRHKITKRGQNVTFRCDPISEHNRLYWYRQTLGQGPEFLTYFQNEAQLEKSRLLSDRFSAERPKGSFSTLEIQRTEQGDSAMYLCASSKRQPAPSYEQYFGPGTRLTVT.

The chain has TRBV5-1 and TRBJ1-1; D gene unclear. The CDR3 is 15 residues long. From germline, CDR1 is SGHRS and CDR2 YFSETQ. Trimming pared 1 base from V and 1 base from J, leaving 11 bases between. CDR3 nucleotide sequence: TGCGCCAGCAGCTTGCTCCCAGATCAGAACACTGAAGCTTTCTTT. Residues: CASSLLPDQNTEAFF.

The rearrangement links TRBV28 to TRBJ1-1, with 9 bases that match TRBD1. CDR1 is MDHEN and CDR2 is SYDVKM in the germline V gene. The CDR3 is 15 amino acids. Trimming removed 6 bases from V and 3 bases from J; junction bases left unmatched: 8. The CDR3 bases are TGTGCCAGCAGAGGGACAGGGAGGGAGTACACTGAAGCTTTCTTT. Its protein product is CASRGTGREYTEAFF.

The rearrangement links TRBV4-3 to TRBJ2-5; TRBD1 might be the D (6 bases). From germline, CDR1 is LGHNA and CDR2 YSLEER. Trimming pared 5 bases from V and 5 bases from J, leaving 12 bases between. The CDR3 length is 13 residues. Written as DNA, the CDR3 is TGCGCCAGCAGCGGACAGTACAAGGAGACCCAGTACTTC. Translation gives CASSGQYKETQYF.

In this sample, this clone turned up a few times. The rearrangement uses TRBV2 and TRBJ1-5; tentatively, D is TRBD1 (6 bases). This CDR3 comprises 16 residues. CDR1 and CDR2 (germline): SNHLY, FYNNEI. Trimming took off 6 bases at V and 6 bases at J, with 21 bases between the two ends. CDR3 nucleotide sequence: TGTGCCAGCAGCCTACAGGGTCTTGGTGAGAGTCAGCCCCAGCATTTT. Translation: CASSLQGLGESQPQHF.

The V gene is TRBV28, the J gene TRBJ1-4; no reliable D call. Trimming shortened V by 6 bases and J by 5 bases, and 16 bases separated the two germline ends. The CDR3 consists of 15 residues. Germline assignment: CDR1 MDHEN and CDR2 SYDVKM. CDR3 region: CASRVAGRLNEKLFF. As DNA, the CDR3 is TGTGCCAGCAGGGTCGCGGGCAGACTAAATGAAAAACTGTTTTTT.

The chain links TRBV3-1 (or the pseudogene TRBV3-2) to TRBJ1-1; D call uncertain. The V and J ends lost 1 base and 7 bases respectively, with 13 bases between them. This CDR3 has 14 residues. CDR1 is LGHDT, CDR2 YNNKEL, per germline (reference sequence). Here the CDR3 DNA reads TGTGCCAGCAGCCAAGTTCAGAATGGCGGTGAAGCTTTCTTT. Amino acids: CASSQVQNGGEAFF.

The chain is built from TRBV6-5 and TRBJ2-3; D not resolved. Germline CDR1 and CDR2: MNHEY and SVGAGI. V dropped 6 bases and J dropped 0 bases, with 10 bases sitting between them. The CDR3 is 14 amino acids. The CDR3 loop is CASRRVHSTDTQYF. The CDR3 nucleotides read TGTGCCAGCAGGAGAGTTCATAGCACAGATACGCAGTATTTT.

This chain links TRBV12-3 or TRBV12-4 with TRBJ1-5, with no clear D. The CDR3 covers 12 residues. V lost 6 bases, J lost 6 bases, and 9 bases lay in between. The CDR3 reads CASSLGSQPQHF. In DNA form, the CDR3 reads TGTGCCAGCAGCCTAGGGAGTCAGCCCCAGCATTTT.

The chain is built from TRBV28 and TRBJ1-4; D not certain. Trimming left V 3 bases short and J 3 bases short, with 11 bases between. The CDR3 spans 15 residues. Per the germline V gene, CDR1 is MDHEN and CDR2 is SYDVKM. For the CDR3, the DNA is TGTGCCAGCAGTTTTGAGTTGTCACCTAATGAAAAACTGTTTTTT. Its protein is CASSFELSPNEKLFF.

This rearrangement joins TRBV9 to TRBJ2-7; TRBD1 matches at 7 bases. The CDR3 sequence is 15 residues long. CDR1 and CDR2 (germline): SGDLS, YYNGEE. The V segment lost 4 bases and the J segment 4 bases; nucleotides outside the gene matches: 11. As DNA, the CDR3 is TGTGCCAGCAGCCCCCAGGGGGAGATGAAATACGAGCAGTACTTC. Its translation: CASSPQGEMKYEQYF.

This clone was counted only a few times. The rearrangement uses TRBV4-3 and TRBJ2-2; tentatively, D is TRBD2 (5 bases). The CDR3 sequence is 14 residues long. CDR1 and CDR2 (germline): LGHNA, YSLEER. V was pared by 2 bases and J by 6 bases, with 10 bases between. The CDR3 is CASSQLNGAGELFF. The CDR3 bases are TGCGCCAGCAGCCAATTAAACGGGGCCGGGGAGCTGTTTTTT.

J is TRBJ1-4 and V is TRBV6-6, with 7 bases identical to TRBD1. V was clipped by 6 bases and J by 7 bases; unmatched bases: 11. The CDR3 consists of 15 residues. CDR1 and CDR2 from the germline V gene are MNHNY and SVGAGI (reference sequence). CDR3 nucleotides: TGTGCCAGCAGCCACTCAGGGGGAGGAGGTGAAAAACTGTTTTTT. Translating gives CASSHSGGGGEKLFF.

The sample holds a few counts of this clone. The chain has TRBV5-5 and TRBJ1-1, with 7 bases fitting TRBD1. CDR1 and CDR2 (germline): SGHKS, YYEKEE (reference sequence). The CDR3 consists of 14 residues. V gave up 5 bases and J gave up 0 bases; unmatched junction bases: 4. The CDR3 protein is CASRTGQLNTEAFF. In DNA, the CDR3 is TGTGCCAGCAGGACGGGACAGCTGAACACTGAAGCTTTCTTT.

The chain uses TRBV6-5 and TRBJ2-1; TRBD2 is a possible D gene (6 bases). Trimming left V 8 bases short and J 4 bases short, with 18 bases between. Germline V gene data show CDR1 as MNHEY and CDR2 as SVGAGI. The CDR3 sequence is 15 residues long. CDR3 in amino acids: CASAHRRGLYNEQFF. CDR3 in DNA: TGTGCCAGCGCACACAGGAGGGGTCTTTACAATGAGCAGTTCTTC.

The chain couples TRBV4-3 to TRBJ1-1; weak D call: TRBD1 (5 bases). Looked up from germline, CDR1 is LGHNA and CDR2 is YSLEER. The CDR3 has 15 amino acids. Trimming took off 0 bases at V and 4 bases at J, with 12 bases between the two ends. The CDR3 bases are TGCGCCAGCAGCCAAGATGGACAAATGGCCACTGAAGCTTTCTTT. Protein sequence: CASSQDGQMATEAFF.

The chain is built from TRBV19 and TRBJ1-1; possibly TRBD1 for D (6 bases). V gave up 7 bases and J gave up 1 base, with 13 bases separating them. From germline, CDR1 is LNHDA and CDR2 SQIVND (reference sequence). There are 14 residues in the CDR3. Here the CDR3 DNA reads TGTGCCAGTATGGCCCTACAGGGGAACACTGAAGCTTTCTTT. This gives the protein CASMALQGNTEAFF.

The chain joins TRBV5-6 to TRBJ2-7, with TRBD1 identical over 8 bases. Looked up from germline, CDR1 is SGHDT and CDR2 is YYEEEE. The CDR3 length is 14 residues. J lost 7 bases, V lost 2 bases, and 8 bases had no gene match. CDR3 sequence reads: CASSFRDRLREQYF. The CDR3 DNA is TGTGCCAGCAGCTTCCGGGACAGGTTGCGAGAGCAGTACTTC.

The CDR3 reads CASTPTGNTEAFF. The DNA of the CDR3 is TGTGCCAGTACCCCGACAGGGAACACTGAAGCTTTCTTT. J is TRBJ1-1 and V is TRBV19, with D perhaps matching TRBD1 (6 bases). This CDR3 region has 13 residues. CDR1 is LNHDA, CDR2 SQIVND, per germline (reference sequence). Trimming removed 7 bases at V and 1 base at J, with 10 bases between.

The CDR3 loop reads CASSILRGAKNIQYF. CDR3 DNA: TGTGCCAGTAGTATATTGAGAGGGGCCAAAAACATTCAGTACTTC. The chain recombines TRBV19 with TRBJ2-4, with a possible D match to TRBD2 (5 bases). The CDR3 spans 15 residues. The V gene's germline CDR1 is LNHDA and CDR2 SQIVND (reference sequence). V was clipped by 2 bases and J by 1 base, with 9 bases between them.

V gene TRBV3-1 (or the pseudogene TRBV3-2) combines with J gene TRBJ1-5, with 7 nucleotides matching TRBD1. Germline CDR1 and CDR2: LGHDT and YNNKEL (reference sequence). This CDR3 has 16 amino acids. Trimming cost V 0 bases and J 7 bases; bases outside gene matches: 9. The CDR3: CASSQDFDRARQPQHF. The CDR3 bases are TGTGCCAGCAGCCAAGATTTCGACAGGGCAAGGCAGCCCCAGCATTTT.

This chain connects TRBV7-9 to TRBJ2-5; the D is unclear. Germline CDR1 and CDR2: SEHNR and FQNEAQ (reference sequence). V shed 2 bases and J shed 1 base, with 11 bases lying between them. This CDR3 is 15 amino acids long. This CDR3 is CASSLYGPGQETQYF. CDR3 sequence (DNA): TGTGCCAGCAGCTTATACGGTCCGGGCCAAGAGACCCAGTACTTC. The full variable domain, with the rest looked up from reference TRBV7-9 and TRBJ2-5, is DTGVSQNPRHKITKRGQNVTFRCDPISEHNRLYWYRQTLGQGPEFLTYFQNEAQLEKSRLLSDRFSAERPKGSFSTLEIQRTEQGDSAMYLCASSLYGPGQETQYFGPGTRLLVL.

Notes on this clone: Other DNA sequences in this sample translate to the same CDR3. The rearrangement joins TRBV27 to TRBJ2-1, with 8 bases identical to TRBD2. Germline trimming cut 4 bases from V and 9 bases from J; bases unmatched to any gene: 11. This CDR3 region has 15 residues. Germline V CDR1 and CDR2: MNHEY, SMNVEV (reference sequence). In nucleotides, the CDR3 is TGTGCCAGCAGTTCGATAGCGGGGTCCTTGGGTGAGCAGTTCTTC. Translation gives CASSSIAGSLGEQFF.

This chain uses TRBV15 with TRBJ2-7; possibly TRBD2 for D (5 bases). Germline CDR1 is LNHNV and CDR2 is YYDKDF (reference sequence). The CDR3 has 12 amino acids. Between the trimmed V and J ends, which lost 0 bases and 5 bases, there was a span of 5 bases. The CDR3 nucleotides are TGTGCCACCAGCAGAGACGGGAACGAGCAGTACTTC. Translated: CATSRDGNEQYF.

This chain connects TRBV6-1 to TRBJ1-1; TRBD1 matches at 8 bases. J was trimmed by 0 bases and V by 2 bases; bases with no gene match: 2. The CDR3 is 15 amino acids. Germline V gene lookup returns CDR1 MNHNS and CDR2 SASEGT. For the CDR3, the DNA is TGTGCCAGCAGTGAAAACAGGGGGATGAACACTGAAGCTTTCTTT. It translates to CASSENRGMNTEAFF.

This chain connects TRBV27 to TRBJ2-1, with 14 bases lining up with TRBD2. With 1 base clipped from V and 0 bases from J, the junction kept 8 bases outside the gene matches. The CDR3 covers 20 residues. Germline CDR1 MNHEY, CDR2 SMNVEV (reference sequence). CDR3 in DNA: TGTGCCAGCAGTTTATACGGGACTAGCGGGAGAACTAGCTCCTACAATGAGCAGTTCTTC. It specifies CASSLYGTSGRTSSYNEQFF.

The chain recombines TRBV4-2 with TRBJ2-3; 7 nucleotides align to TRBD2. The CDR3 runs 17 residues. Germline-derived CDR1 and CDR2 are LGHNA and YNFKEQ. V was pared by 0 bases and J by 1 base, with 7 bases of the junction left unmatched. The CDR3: CASSQDRRGEGTDTQYF. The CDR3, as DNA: TGTGCCAGCAGCCAAGATCGCCGGGGGGAGGGCACAGATACGCAGTATTTT.